Listed below are T cell receptor beta chains from one sample, sequenced in a study of neurological immune-mediated disorders. Using its own MiXCR run on the 5' RACE reads, TCRdb lists one record per CDR3 protein. The sample contains over 13,000 distinct CDR3 sequences, under 11% of which appear only once. Material: PBMCs. The receptors come from a woman in her 40s in good health. Both conserved end residues are part of each CDR3.

V,length,CDR3
TRBV27,13,CASSTGLFETQYF
TRBV5-1,15,CASSLLQGVWNEQFF
TRBV27,15,CASSHLTRGTDTQYF
TRBV4-2,16,CASSQEEGPTNEKLFF
TRBV7-2,15,CASSRGGYSNQPQHF
TRBV4-1,14,CASSQERYTGELFF
TRBV12-3/TRBV12-4,14,CASSSGLTEDTQYF
TRBV7-2,18,CASSLELLAGGYGGELFF
TRBV18,16,CASSPQPGLGNTEAFF
TRBV5-6,14,CASSLDRRQTEAFF
TRBV5-1,16,CASSAPREGTNTEAFF
TRBV30,14,CAWSVRGGLETQYF
TRBV28,12,CASSGVVTEAFF
TRBV15,15,CATSRDAGFNQPQHF
TRBV15,15,CATDESGGGNYGYTF
TRBV5-4,14,CASSSRRGNTEAFF
TRBV11-2,13,CASSLGTAGEQFF
TRBV10-3,15,CAISADPIDDNEQFF
TRBV13,17,CASSLRPLGEYTGELFF
TRBV20-1,12,CSARAGTYEQYF
TRBV7-9,18,CASSPGPSGLLAYNEQFF
TRBV3-1,14,CGASGGSGTGELFF
TRBV20-1,13,CSAPTYFINEQFF
TRBV7-2,17,CASSPTPGTSGYNEQFF
TRBV5-1,17,CASSLASLIQARNEQFF
TRBV20-1,15,CSARDLSGDYHEQYF
TRBV20-1,18,CSARGGLSGPGQLSEAFF
TRBV29-1,14,CSVERGVGTDTQYF